This T cell receptor beta chain is drawn from a study of blood T cells in healthy people across ages. Looking at the study overall: The template switching approach captured approximately one barcoded beta molecule for every two T cells.

On this clonotype itself: Its cognate antigen is unknown.

PCR was performed a second time for roughly 6 to 12 cycles using a sample-barcoded 5' primer and a J-beta primer mix. From each sample, at least 3 million paired-end reads containing CDR3 were obtained. TCRdb re-called the 5' RACE reads through MiXCR, storing one row per CDR3 protein. The sample comprises approximately 830,000 distinct CDR3 sequences, roughly 60% of which are singletons, and around a quarter rests with the top ten. Trimming stripped 6 bases from V and 0 bases from J, with 12 bases between. Germline values: CDR1 SQVTM, CDR2 ANQGSEA. This CDR3 is built from 13 residues. Study-level findings and limits: TCR beta diversity per million T cells fell roughly linearly with age. Conclusively comparing naive with antigen-experienced cells was impossible with unsorted PBMCs.

The TCR was taken from a man aged 30 to 45 in good health. The sequenced material came from blood. The chain links TRBV29-1 to TRBJ2-7, with D maybe TRBD1 (5 bases). The CDR3 is CSVVRGYSYEQYF. The CDR3 nucleotides read TGCAGCGTAGTAAGGGGTTACTCCTACGAGCAGTACTTC.